This is a list of T cell receptor beta chains from one sample in a study of blood T cells in healthy people across ages. From the 5' RACE reads, TCRdb called clonotypes with MiXCR, one entry per CDR3 protein. The sample has about 1.4 million distinct CDR3 sequences, around 59% seen once; the top ten hold approximately 7%. Sequenced sample: blood. The receptors originated from a man aged 18 to 29 in good health. Each CDR3 is given with its conserved first and last residue.

J gene	V gene	CDR3 protein
TRBJ1-2	TRBV20-1	CSALDSVLYGYTF
TRBJ2-7	TRBV7-2	CASSFVRRPPYEQYF
TRBJ1-2	TRBV7-9	CASSLPAGPRSYGYTF
TRBJ2-7	TRBV27	CASSYQANSYEQYF
.	TRBV4-1	CASSQAERGRGGIEQYF
TRBJ2-1	TRBV7-9	CASSLVSGRMNEQFF
TRBJ2-7	TRBV28	CASSPTSGTVAYEQYF
TRBJ2-1	TRBV6-5	CASRRGQGFYNEQFF
TRBJ2-7	TRBV11-2	CASRNPGHHEQYF
TRBJ2-3	TRBV29-1	CSVRASGGSPNTQYF
TRBJ2-7	TRBV19	CTSSNRDPYEQYF
.	TRBV5-6	CASSLEVGTSVYEQYF
TRBJ2-2	TRBV12-5	CASAPFTGELFF
TRBJ2-3	TRBV5-1	CASSLAVLAGGTDTQYF
TRBJ1-2	TRBV12-3/TRBV12-4	CASSLDLVQLVSGYTF
TRBJ2-7	TRBV7-8	CASSFVGDPSYEQYF
.	TRBV6-2/TRBV6-3	CASSVWGRDEQYF
TRBJ2-7	TRBV29-1	CSVLLTGHYEQYF
TRBJ2-3	TRBV6-5	CATAAIRDTRGTQYF
.	TRBV20-1	CSANRDSFTIETQYF
.	TRBV24-1	CATKGSGDEQYF
TRBJ2-7	TRBV4-2	CASSHLSAGGTASYEQYF
TRBJ2-1	TRBV7-2	CASSVLTGNEQFF
TRBJ1-2	TRBV7-8	CASSSDFQSNYGYTF
TRBJ2-7	TRBV15	CATSKLETFSYEQYF
TRBJ2-1	TRBV4-1	CASSQEFPTSNEQFF
TRBJ2-7	TRBV29-1	CSVLGPSYEQYF
.	TRBV7-2	CASIPSGRAPIETQYF
TRBJ1-5	TRBV7-9	CASSLDPREGYNQPQHF
TRBJ1-4	TRBV29-1	CSVHDGRLFF
TRBJ1-1	TRBV29-1	CSVEIGTGVTEAFF
TRBJ1-2	TRBV7-2	CASSPPRTSYGYTF
.	TRBV29-1	CSAGGGAPINEQYF
TRBJ2-1	TRBV10-3	CAISEFVAGEGEQFF
TRBJ2-5	TRBV29-1	CSVEDQTSGQETQYF
TRBJ2-6	TRBV27	CACSLSSGANVLTF
TRBJ2-7	TRBV29-1	CSVVPAVEYEQYF